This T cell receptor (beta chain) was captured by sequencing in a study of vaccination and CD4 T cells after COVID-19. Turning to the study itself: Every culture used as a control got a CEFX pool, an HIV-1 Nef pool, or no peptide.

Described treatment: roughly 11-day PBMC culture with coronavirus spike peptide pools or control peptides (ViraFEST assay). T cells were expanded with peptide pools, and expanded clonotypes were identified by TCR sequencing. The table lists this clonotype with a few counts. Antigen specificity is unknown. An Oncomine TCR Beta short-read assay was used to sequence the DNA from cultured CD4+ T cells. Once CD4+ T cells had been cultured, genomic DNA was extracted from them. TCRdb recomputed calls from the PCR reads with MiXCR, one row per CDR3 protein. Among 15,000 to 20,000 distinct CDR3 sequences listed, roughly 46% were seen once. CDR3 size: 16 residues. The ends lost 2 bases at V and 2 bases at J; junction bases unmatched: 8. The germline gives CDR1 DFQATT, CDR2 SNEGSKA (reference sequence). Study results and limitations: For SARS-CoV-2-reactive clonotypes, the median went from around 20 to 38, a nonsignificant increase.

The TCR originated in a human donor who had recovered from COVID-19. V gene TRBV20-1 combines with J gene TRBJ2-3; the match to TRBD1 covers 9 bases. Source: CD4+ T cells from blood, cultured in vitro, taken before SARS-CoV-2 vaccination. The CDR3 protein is CSARSGDRVNTDTQYF. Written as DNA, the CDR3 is TGCAGTGCTAGATCGGGGGACAGGGTGAACACAGATACGCAGTATTTT.